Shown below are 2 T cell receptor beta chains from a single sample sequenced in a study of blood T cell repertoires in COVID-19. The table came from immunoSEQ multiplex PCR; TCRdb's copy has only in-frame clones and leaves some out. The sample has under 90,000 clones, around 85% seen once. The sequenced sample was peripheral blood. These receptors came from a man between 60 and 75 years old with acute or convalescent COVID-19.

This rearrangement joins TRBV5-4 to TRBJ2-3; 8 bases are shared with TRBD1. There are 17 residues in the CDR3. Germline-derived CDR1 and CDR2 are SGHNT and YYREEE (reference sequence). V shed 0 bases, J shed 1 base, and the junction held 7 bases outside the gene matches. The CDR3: CASSLDLRGRGTDTQYF. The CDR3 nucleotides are TGTGCCAGCAGCTTGGACCTCAGGGGGCGGGGCACAGATACGCAGTATTTT.

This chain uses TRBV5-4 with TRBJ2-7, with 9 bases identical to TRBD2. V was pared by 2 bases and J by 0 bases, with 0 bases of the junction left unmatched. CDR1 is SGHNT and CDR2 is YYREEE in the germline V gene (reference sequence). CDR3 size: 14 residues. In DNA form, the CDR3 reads TGTGCCAGCAGCTTTAGCGGGGGCTCCTACGAGCAGTACTTC. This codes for CASSFSGGSYEQYF.